The text below deals with one T cell receptor beta chain. Different DNA sequences within this sample yield the same CDR3. The assay was immunoSEQ multiplex PCR, and TCRdb's table has in-frame clones only and misses some. The sample carries some 150,000 clones, about 90% recorded once. This record comes from a study of control samples from healthy donors and cancer patients. The J segment lost 2 bases and the V segment lost 6 bases, leaving 5 bases of the junction unmatched. The CDR3 consists of 14 residues. Germline CDR1 and CDR2: MNHEY and SVGAGI. The chain carries TRBV6-5 and TRBJ2-3, with TRBD2 identical over 7 bases. The receptor's source is a man younger than 35 in good health. The source material was blood. The CDR3 DNA is TGTGCCAGCAGATCCCTAGCGGTCACAGATACGCAGTATTTT. Its translation: CASRSLAVTDTQYF.